This T cell receptor beta chain is from a study of regulatory T cells in long-lasting Graves disease. The study, taken as a whole, reports: Analyses excluded thyroid tissue, covering peripheral blood alone.

This clonotype came up many times. What it binds is not known. The CDR3 runs to 15 residues. The ends were cut back, 6 bases at V and 8 bases at J, with 20 bases in the middle. Germline V lookup: CDR1 SNHLY, CDR2 FYNNEI. Time point indicated: newly diagnosed GD, antithyroid drugs for less than 3 months. With RNA extracted from PBMCs as input, the TCR library was made. CDR3 regions were amplified by Arm-PCR using iRepertoire HTBI primers to build TCR beta libraries. TCRdb redid the calling of the multiplex PCR reads with MiXCR, one entry per CDR3 protein. Of approximately 490,000 distinct CDR3 sequences listed, roughly 17% were seen once; the top ten hold approximately 12%. These data were likewise used in another study, on T cells in Graves' hyperthyroidism and ophthalmopathy. That investigation notes: If no ophthalmopathy progression occurred within 18 months, Graves' hyperthyroidism was stable. When the TCR CDR3 underwent first-round RT-PCR, the HTBI primer set was used. Patients with ophthalmopathy were separated from those with stable hyperthyroidism by a 13 V-J model.

The sequence came from a middle-aged man with Graves disease. The chain employs TRBV2 and TRBJ2-1; D may match TRBD1 or TRBD2 (5 bases each). The source was peripheral blood mononuclear cells (PBMCs), collected at new diagnosis, from a patient treated with antithyroid drugs. The DNA for the CDR3 is TGTGCCAGCAGGCGACGGCAATCAAGGGACGATGAGCAGTTCTTC. It yields the protein CASRRRQSRDDEQFF.